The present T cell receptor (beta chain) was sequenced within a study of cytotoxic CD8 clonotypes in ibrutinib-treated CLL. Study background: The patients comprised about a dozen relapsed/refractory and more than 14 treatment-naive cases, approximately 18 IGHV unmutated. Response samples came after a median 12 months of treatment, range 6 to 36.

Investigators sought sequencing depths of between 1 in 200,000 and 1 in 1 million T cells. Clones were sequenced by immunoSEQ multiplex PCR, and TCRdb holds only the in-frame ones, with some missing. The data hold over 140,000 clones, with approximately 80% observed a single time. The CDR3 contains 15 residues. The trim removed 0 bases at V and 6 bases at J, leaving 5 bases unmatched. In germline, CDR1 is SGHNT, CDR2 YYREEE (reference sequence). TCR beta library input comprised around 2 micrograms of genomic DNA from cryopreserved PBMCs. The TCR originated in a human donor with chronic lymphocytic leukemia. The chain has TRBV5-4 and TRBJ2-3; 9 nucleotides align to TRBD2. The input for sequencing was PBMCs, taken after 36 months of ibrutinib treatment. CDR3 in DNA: TGTGCCAGCAGCTTGGGGCTAGCGGGGTCCGATACGCAGTATTTT. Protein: CASSLGLAGSDTQYF.